Shown below are 25 T cell receptor beta chains from a single sample sequenced in a study of blood T cell repertoires in COVID-19 (dated by TCRdb to about 2020). The receptor library was made with the immunoSEQ multiplex PCR assay. Drawn from immuneACCESS, this table holds only the in-frame rearrangements with V and J called that TCRdb kept. Clones are partly lost; checked studies trace under half to an unresolved V gene and leave the rest unexplained. This sample has 200,000 to 300,000 clones in its table, and roughly 89% of those were observed once. The top ten clonotypes cover 3.5% to 4.5% of the sample. Sequences were obtained from PBMCs or T cells enriched from blood (not recorded which). The source of these receptors is a woman aged 25 to 39 who had recovered from COVID-19.

The chain combines TRBV11-2 with TRBJ2-7; 12 bases are shared with TRBD2. V trimming: 5 bases; J trimming: 0 bases; junction bases outside the gene matches: 8. Germline CDR1 and CDR2: SGHAT and FQNNGV. The CDR3 is 17 amino acids. CDR3 sequence reads: CASSLRTSGAGSYEQYF. Here the CDR3 DNA reads TGTGCCAGCAGCCTCCGGACTAGCGGGGCGGGCTCCTACGAGCAGTACTTC.

V gene TRBV28 combines with J gene TRBJ1-5, with a possible D match to TRBD1 (5 bases). The ends were cut back, 2 bases at V and 6 bases at J, with 11 bases in the middle. The germline V gene has CDR1 MDHEN and CDR2 SYDVKM. The CDR3 loop spans 14 amino acids. Written as DNA, the CDR3 is TGTGCCAGCAGTTTAAGCATGCAGGGTCAGCCCCAGCATTTT. This codes for CASSLSMQGQPQHF. The whole variable domain, remainder taken from reference TRBV28 and TRBJ1-5, is DVKVTQSSRYLVKRTGEKVFLECVQDMDHENMFWYRQDPGLGLRLIYFSYDVKMKEKGDIPEGYSVSREKKERFSLILESASTNQTSMYLCASSLSMQGQPQHFGDGTRLSIL.

The chain couples TRBV7-9 to TRBJ1-2; 7 bases are a match to TRBD1. The CDR3 totals 15 residues. Germline assignment: CDR1 SEHNR and CDR2 FQNEAQ (reference sequence). V dropped 3 bases and J dropped 3; count of bases not matched to a gene: 7. The chain's CDR3 is CASSFQGVLDYGYTF. The CDR3 nucleotides read TGTGCCAGCAGCTTCCAGGGGGTGTTAGACTATGGCTACACCTTC.

This clone is a singleton in its sample. The gene calls are TRBV3-1 (or the pseudogene TRBV3-2) and TRBJ1-1; TRBD1 agrees at 7 bases. The germline V gene encodes CDR1 LGHDT and CDR2 YNNKEL (reference sequence). V lost 0 bases to trimming and J lost 8 bases; unmatched junction nucleotides: 9. This CDR3 has 15 residues. Here the CDR3 reads CASSQDPSRGLEAFF. The CDR3 DNA reads TGTGCCAGCAGCCAAGATCCCTCTAGGGGGCTAGAAGCTTTCTTT.

The chain recombines TRBV14 with TRBJ1-4; no reliable D call. In germline, CDR1 is SGHDN, CDR2 FVKESK. V lost 4 bases, J lost 0 bases, and 6 bases lay in between. This CDR3 comprises 14 residues. The CDR3: CASSPRATNEKLFF. In DNA form, the CDR3 reads TGTGCCAGCAGCCCGAGGGCAACTAATGAAAAACTGTTTTTT.

This clone was seen a single time. The chain is built from TRBV7-6 and TRBJ2-5; 7 bases agree with TRBD2. J was trimmed by 2 bases and V by 1 base; bases with no gene match: 4. CDR1 SGHVS and CDR2 FNYEAQ come from the germline V gene. There are 15 residues in the CDR3. In nucleotides, the CDR3 is TGTGCCAGCAGCTTAGTTAGCGGGCTGCAAGAGACCCAGTACTTC. Amino acid sequence: CASSLVSGLQETQYF.

The chain carries TRBV7-3 and TRBJ1-1, with D tentatively TRBD1 (5 bases). The germline gives CDR1 SGHTA, CDR2 FQGTGA. The CDR3 loop spans 14 amino acids. V lost 0 bases and J lost 4, with 9 bases in between. The CDR3 DNA reads TGTGCCAGCAGCTTAACGGAGGGGCGCACTGAAGCTTTCTTT. Amino acids: CASSLTEGRTEAFF.

The J gene is TRBJ2-2, the V gene TRBV5-4; a weak D match, TRBD1 (6 bases). Germline CDR1 and CDR2: SGHNT and YYREEE (reference sequence). V was trimmed by 2 bases and J by 4 bases, leaving 12 bases between them. The CDR3 length is 15 residues. CDR3 region: CASSFQGRSTGELFF. The DNA for the CDR3 is TGTGCCAGCAGCTTTCAGGGGCGAAGCACCGGGGAGCTGTTTTTT.

This chain connects TRBV19 to TRBJ2-3, with D tentatively TRBD1 (6 bases). The CDR3 loop spans 18 amino acids. Looked up from germline, CDR1 is LNHDA and CDR2 is SQIVND (reference sequence). V was cut by 5 bases and J by 0 bases, with 21 bases left in between. CDR3: CASSFRQAGAFSTDTQYF. CDR3 coding DNA: TGTGCCAGTAGTTTCCGACAGGCCGGGGCCTTTAGCACAGATACGCAGTATTTT.

The chain joins TRBV30 to TRBJ1-5; D is ambiguous. Trimming pared 0 bases from V and 0 bases from J, leaving 6 bases between. CDR1 GTSNPN and CDR2 SVGIG come from the germline V gene (reference sequence). CDR3 length: 14 amino acids. The CDR3 protein is CAWSVLHSNQPQHF. The CDR3 DNA is TGTGCCTGGAGTGTACTTCATAGCAATCAGCCCCAGCATTTT.

This chain links TRBV28 with TRBJ1-1; D is perhaps TRBD1 (5 bases). Germline V gene data show CDR1 as MDHEN and CDR2 as SYDVKM. This CDR3 spans 15 amino acids. The ends were cut back, 2 bases at V and 0 bases at J, with 10 bases in the middle. This chain's CDR3 is CASSLGAGMNTEAFF. The CDR3 coding sequence is TGTGCCAGCAGTTTAGGGGCAGGGATGAACACTGAAGCTTTCTTT.

The V call is TRBV6-4, the J call TRBJ2-1; 11 bases line up with TRBD2. Per germline, CDR1 MRHNA and CDR2 SNTAGT. This CDR3 comprises 15 residues. The V segment lost 4 bases and the J segment 7 bases; nucleotides outside the gene matches: 6. The chain's CDR3 is CASSVTSGTGNEQFF. The CDR3 DNA follows: TGTGCCAGCAGTGTGACTAGCGGGACGGGGAATGAGCAGTTCTTC.

V is TRBV23-1 and J is TRBJ2-7, with TRBD2 as a possible D gene (6 bases). TRBV23-1 is filed as an ORF, its function uncertain. V was pared by 6 bases and J by 3 bases, with 24 bases between. The length of the CDR3 is 17 residues. CDR3 sequence: CASSETLESRDFYEQYF. CDR3 coding DNA: TGCGCCAGCAGCGAGACCTTGGAGTCCCGGGACTTCTACGAGCAGTACTTC.

The J gene is TRBJ1-6, the V gene TRBV5-4; D may be TRBD1 (5 bases). V dropped 0 bases and J dropped 7 bases, with 11 bases sitting between them. This CDR3 comprises 15 residues. Looked up from germline, CDR1 is SGHNT and CDR2 is YYREEE (reference sequence). The DNA for the CDR3 is TGTGCCAGCAGCTTGGAAGCAGGACAAAATTCACCCCTCCACTTT. Protein: CASSLEAGQNSPLHF.

The chain is built from TRBV28 and TRBJ1-5; possibly TRBD1 for D (5 bases). V was cut by 1 base and J by 2 bases, with 9 bases left in between. CDR1 and CDR2 from the germline V gene are MDHEN and SYDVKM. CDR3 length: 15 residues. The CDR3 protein is CASSLSGSGNQPQHF. The CDR3 coding sequence is TGTGCCAGCAGTTTATCAGGGTCAGGCAATCAGCCCCAGCATTTT.

The rearrangement joins TRBV18 to TRBJ2-1; D might be TRBD2 (5 bases). Trimming took 1 base from V and 1 from J, leaving 17 bases between them. There are 18 residues in the CDR3. CDR1 is KGHSH and CDR2 is LQKENI in the germline V gene. CDR3 nucleotide sequence: TGTGCCAGCTCACCACTGCCGCTCGGGGTAACTTCCTACAATGAGCAGTTCTTC. This codes for CASSPLPLGVTSYNEQFF.

The CDR3 DNA reads TGCGCCAGCAGCCAGGAGTCCGTCGGCGGAAACACCATATATTTT. It specifies CASSQESVGGNTIYF. V is TRBV4-3 and J is TRBJ1-3, with unresolved D. The V end lost 3 bases, the J end lost 4 bases, and 13 bases lay between the germline ends. CDR1 LGHNA and CDR2 YSLEER come from the germline V gene. CDR3 length equals 15 residues.

V gene TRBV29-1 combines with J gene TRBJ1-2, with 7 bases that match TRBD1. The germline V gene has CDR1 SQVTM and CDR2 ANQGSEA. The J segment lost 4 bases and the V segment lost 7 bases, leaving 6 bases of the junction unmatched. This CDR3 has 12 residues. DNA of the CDR3: TGCAGCGCCGAAAGGGACAGCTATGGCTACACCTTC. Translated: CSAERDSYGYTF.

This chain links TRBV2 with TRBJ1-1; 10 bases are shared with TRBD1. The CDR3 runs to 15 residues. V dropped 6 bases and J dropped 4; count of bases not matched to a gene: 8. Per the germline V gene, CDR1 is SNHLY and CDR2 is FYNNEI. The CDR3 region has the DNA TGTGCCAGCAGAACCGGGACAGGGGTCATCACTGAAGCTTTCTTT. Protein product: CASRTGTGVITEAFF.

The chain is built from TRBV6-2 or TRBV6-3 and TRBJ1-2, with 11 bases fitting TRBD1. This CDR3 contains 17 residues. V shed 2 bases and J 6 bases; nucleotides not matched to a gene: 11. CDR1 MNHEY and CDR2 SVGEGT come from the germline V gene. The CDR3 DNA sequence: TGTGCCAGCAGTTACCGGACAGGGGGCCTCCCCGGACATGGCTACACCTTC. Its translation: CASSYRTGGLPGHGYTF.

This chain links TRBV5-1 with TRBJ1-3, with D possibly matching TRBD1 (5 bases). Germline V gives CDR1 SGHRS, CDR2 YFSETQ. This CDR3 region has 17 residues. The V gene lost 0 bases and the J gene lost 0 bases, with 13 bases spanning the gap. CDR3 nucleotides: TGCGCCAGCAGCTTGGCCTTGGGGCCGAGCTCTGGAAACACCATATATTTT. This gives the protein CASSLALGPSSGNTIYF. Full variable domain (outside the CDR3, taken from reference TRBV5-1 and TRBJ1-3): KAGVTQTPRYLIKTRGQQVTLSCSPISGHRSVSWYQQTPGQGLQFLFEYFSETQRNKGNFPGRFSGRQFSNSRSEMNVSTLELGDSALYLCASSLALGPSSGNTIYFGEGSWLTVV.

The V and J genes are TRBV10-3 and TRBJ1-5; 7 bases agree with TRBD1. This CDR3 contains 14 residues. With V trimmed by 10 bases and J by 1 base, 7 bases remained unmatched. Germline V gene data show CDR1 as ENHRY and CDR2 as SYGVKD. The CDR3 is CATRDSLSNQPQHF. Written as DNA, the CDR3 is TGTGCCACCAGGGACAGCCTAAGCAATCAGCCCCAGCATTTT.

The CDR3 loop is CASGLVRRGQVLLFGFGGEAFF. CDR3 DNA sequence: TGTGCTAGTGGTTTGGTAAGGCGGGGACAGGTCCTTTTGTTTGGGTTTGGGGGTGAAGCTTTCTTT. The J gene is TRBJ1-1, the V gene TRBV12-5; 8 bases are a match to TRBD1. V dropped 0 bases and J dropped 7; count of bases not matched to a gene: 28. Germline CDR1 is LGHNT and CDR2 is FRNRAP. CDR3 length equals 22 residues.

This clone occurred once. The V call is TRBV2, the J call TRBJ2-7, with 7 bases lining up with TRBD2. This CDR3 is built from 17 residues. V gave up 6 bases and J gave up 2 bases; unmatched junction bases: 16. In germline, CDR1 is SNHLY, CDR2 FYNNEI. CDR3 coding DNA: TGTGCCAGCAGGGGTGAGCGGACTAGAAGCGTTACCTACGAGCAGTACTTC. Its protein product is CASRGERTRSVTYEQYF.

The V call is TRBV28, the J call TRBJ1-2; D not certain. Germline V CDR1 and CDR2: MDHEN, SYDVKM. The CDR3 has 13 residues. V lost 10 bases to trimming and J lost 5 bases, with 17 bases between them. CDR3 amino acids: CATVFPGAYGYTF. CDR3 DNA: TGTGCCACAGTTTTCCCAGGCGCTTATGGCTACACCTTC.